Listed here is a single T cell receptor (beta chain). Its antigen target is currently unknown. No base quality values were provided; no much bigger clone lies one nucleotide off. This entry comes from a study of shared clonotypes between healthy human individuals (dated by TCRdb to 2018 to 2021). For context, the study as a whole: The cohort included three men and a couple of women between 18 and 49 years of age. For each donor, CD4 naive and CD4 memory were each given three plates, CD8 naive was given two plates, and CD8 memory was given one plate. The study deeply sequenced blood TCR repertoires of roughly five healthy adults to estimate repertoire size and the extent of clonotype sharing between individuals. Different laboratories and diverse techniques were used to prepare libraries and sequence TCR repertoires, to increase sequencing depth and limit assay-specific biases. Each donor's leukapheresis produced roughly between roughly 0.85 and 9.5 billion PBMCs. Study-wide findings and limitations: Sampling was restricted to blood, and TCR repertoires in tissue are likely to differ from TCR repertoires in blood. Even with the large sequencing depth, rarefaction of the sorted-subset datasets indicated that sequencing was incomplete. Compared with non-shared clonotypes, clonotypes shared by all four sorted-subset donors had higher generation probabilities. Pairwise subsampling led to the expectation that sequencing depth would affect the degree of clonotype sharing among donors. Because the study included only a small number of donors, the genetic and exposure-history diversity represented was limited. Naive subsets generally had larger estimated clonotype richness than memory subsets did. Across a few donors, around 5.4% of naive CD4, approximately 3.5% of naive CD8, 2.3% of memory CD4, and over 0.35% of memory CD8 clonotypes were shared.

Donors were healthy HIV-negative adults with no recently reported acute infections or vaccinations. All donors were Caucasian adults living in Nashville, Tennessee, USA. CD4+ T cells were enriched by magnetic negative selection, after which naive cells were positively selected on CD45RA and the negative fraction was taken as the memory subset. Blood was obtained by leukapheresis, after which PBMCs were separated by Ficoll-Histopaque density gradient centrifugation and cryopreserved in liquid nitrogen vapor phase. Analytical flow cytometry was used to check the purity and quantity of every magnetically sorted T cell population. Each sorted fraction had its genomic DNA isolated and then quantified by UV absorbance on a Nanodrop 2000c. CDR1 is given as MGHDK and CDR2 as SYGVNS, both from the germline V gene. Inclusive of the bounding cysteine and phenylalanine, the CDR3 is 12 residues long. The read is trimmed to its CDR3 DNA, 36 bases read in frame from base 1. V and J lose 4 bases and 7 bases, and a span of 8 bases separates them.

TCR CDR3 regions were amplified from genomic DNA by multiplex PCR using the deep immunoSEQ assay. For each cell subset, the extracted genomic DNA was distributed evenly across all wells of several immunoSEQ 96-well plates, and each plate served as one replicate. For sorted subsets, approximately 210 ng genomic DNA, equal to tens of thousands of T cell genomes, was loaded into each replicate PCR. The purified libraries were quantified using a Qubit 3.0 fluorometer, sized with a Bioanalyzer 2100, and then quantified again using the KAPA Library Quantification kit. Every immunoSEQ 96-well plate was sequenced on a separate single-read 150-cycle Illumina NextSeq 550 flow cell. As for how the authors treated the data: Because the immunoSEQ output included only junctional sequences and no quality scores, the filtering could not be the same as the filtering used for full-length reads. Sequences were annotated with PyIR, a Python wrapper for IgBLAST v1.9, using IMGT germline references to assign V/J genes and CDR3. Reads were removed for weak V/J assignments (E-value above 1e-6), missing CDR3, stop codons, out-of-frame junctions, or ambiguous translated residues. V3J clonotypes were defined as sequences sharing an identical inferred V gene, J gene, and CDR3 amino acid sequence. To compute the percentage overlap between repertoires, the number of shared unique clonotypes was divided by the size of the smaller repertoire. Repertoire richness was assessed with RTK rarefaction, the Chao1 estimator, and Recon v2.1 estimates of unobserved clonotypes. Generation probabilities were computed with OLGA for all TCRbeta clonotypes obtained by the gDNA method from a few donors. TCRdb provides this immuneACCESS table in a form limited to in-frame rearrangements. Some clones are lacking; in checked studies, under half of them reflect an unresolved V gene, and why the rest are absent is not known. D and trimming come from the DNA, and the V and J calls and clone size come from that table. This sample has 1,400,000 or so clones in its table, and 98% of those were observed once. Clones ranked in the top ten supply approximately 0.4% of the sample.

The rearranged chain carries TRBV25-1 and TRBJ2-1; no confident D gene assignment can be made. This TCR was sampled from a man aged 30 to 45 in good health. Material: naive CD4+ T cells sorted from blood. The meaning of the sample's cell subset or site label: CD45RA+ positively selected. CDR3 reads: CASSVLVNEQFF. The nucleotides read TGTGCCAGCAGTGTTCTAGTAAATGAGCAGTTCTTC. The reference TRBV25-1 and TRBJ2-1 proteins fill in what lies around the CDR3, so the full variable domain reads EADIYQTPRYLVIGTGKKITLECSQTMGHDKMYWYQQDPGMELHLIHYSYGVNSTEKGDLSSESTVSRIRTEHFPLTLESARPSHTSQYLCASSVLVNEQFFGPGTRLTVL.